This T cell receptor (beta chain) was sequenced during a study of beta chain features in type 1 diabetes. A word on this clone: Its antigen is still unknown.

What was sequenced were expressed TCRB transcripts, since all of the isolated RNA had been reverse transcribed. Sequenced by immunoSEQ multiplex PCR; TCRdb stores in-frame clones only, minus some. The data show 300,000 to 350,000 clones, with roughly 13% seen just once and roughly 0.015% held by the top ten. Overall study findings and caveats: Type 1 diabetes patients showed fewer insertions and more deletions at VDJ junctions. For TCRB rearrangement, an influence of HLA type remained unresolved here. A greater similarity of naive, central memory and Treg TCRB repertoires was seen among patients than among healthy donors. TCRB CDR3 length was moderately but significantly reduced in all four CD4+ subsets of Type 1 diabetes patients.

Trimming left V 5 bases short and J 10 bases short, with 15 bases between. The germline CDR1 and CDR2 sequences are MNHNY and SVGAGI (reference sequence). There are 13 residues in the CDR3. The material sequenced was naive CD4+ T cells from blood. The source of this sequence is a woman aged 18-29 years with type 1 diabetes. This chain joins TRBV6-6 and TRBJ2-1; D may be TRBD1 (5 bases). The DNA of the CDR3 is TGTGCCAGCAGTCCTGGGGCCCTCGAGGAGCAGTTCTTC. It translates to CASSPGALEEQFF.